The present T cell receptor beta chain was sequenced within a study of T cell responses to AZD1222 COVID-19 vaccine. The CDR3 consists of 16 residues. Germline lookup yields CDR1 MNHEY and CDR2 SVGEGT. V lost 2 bases and J lost 6, with 19 bases in between. General study results and limits: Females made up more of the donors, who were largely white British, and clonal diversity may have come out too low. Dominant at 160-218 and 743-854, vaccine-associated CD4 TCRs also spanned spike. Nearly half of the spike-specific TCRs reportedly recognize variant regions that carry no mutations.

As to this clone: Its matching antigen is unknown.

Only in-frame clones appear in the TCRdb table, and some are missing; sequencing was by immunoSEQ multiplex PCR. The data contain about 53,000 clones, about 88% of them singletons. The sequences come from peripheral blood, collected on day 0 of AZD1222 vaccination. The receptor's source is an adult in good health. The V and J genes are TRBV6-2 or TRBV6-3 and TRBJ1-1, with D maybe TRBD1 (6 bases). The DNA for the CDR3 is TGTGCCAGCAGTTACCCTCGGGGGGGGGCAAGGGCTGAAGCTTTCTTT. Translated, it gives CASSYPRGGARAEAFF.